The source of this TCR beta chain is a study of cytomegalovirus exposure and HLA in healthy donors. Although they were nominally healthy when sampled, donors likely had unrecorded immune exposures. Trimming removed 0 bases at V and 7 bases at J, with 10 bases between. CDR1 and CDR2 (germline): SGHDT, YYEEEE. This CDR3 is built from 13 residues. Primers for the PCR totalled 60 Vbeta and 13 Jbeta. Data came from immunoSEQ multiplex PCR; TCRdb stores just in-frame clones and leaves some out. Of some 150,000 clones in the sample, roughly 77% were seen once. Study-wide points: Confirmation was obtained in vitro that three CMV-associated chains are specific for CMV antigens.

Comments on this clone: Its specificity is unknown.

The sample taken for sequencing was PBMCs. The receptor was derived from a man between 40 and 49 years old in good health and CMV-seronegative. This chain joins TRBV5-6 and TRBJ1-1, with a weak D call TRBD1 (6 bases). The CDR3 DNA is TGTGCCAGCAGCTTGGGCAGGGGATGTGAAGCTTTCTTT. Its protein product is CASSLGRGCEAFF.